These 2 T cell receptor beta chains came from one sample sequenced in a study of metastatic and nonmetastatic thyroid tumors. Every patient underwent thyroid surgery untreated. TCRdb re-called clones via MiXCR from the PCR reads. The sample lists 6,000 to 9,000 clones; under 35% were seen once. What was sequenced was tumor tissue. The receptor set was obtained from a male donor with papillary thyroid cancer or a benign thyroid nodule (not recorded which). Some clones in this sample may be carry-over from other donors' samples.

V is TRBV20-1 and J is TRBJ2-1, with 9 bases identical to TRBD2. This CDR3 has 17 amino acids. The germline gives CDR1 DFQATT, CDR2 SNEGSKA (reference sequence). V lost 5 bases, J lost 0 bases, and 11 bases stayed unmatched. The chain's CDR3 is CSAGGTSLSSSYNEQFF. For the CDR3, the DNA is TGCAGTGCTGGAGGGACTAGCCTGTCGAGCTCCTACAATGAGCAGTTCTTC.

This chain connects TRBV6-2 or TRBV6-3 to TRBJ2-7; 8 bases fit TRBD2. Trimming at V came to 2 bases and at J to 7 bases, leaving 7 bases not matched to a gene. Germline lookup yields CDR1 MNHEY and CDR2 SVGEGT. The CDR3 has 14 amino acids. The CDR3 DNA follows: TGTGCCAGCAGTTACGAGCGGGAGTCGTATGAGCAGTACTTC. Its protein is CASSYERESYEQYF.